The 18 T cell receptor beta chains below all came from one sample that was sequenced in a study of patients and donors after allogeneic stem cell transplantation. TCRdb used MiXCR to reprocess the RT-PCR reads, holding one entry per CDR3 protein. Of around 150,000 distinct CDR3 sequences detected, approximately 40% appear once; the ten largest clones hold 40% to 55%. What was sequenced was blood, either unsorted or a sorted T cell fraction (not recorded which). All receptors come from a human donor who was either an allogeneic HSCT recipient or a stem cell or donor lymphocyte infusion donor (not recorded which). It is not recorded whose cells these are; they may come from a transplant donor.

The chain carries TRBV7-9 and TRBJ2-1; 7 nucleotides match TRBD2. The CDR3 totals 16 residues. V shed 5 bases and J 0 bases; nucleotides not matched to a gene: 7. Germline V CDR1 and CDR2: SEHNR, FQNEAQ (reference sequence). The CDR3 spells CASSPIRGVSYNEQFF. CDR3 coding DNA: TGTGCCAGCAGCCCCATTCGGGGGGTCTCCTACAATGAGCAGTTCTTC. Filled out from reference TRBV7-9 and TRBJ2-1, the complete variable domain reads DTGVSQNPRHKITKRGQNVTFRCDPISEHNRLYWYRQTLGQGPEFLTYFQNEAQLEKSRLLSDRFSAERPKGSFSTLEIQRTEQGDSAMYLCASSPIRGVSYNEQFFGPGTRLTVL.

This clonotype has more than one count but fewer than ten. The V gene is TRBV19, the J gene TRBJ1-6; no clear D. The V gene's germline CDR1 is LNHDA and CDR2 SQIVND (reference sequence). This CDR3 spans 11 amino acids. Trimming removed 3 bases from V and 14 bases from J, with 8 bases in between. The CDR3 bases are TGTGCCAGTAGTATCGAAGGTTCCCTCCACTTT. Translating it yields CASSIEGSLHF.

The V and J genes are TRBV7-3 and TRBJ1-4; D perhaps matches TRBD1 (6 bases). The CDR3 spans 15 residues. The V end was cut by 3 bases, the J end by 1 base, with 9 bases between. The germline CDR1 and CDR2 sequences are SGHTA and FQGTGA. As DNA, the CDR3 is TGTGCCAGCAGCTTGGGGGGCGGAACTAATGAAAAACTGTTTTTT. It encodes CASSLGGGTNEKLFF.

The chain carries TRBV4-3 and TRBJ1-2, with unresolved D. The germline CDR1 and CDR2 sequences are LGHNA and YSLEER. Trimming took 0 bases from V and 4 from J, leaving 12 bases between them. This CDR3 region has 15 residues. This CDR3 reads CASSQETQIFYGYTF. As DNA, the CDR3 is TGCGCCAGCAGCCAAGAAACGCAGATTTTCTATGGCTACACCTTC.

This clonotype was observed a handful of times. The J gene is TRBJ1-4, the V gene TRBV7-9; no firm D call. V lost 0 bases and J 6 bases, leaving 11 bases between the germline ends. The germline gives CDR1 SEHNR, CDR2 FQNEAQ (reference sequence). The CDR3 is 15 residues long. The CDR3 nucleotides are TGTGCCAGCAGCTTAGCCCAGCGGACGGATGAAAAACTGTTTTTT. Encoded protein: CASSLAQRTDEKLFF.

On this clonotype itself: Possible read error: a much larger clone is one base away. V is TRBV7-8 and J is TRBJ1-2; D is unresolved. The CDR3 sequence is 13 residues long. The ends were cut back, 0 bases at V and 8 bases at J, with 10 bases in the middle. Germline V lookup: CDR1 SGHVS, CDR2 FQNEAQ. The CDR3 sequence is CASSLAPDRGYTF. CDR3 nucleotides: TGTGCCAGCAGCTTAGCGCCGGACCGAGGCTACACCTTC.

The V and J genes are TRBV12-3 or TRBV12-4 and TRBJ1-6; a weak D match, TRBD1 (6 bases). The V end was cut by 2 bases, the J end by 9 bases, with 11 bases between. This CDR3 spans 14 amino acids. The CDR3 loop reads CASSLRGAGSPLHF. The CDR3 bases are TGTGCCAGCAGTTTACGGGGGGCTGGTTCACCCCTCCACTTT.

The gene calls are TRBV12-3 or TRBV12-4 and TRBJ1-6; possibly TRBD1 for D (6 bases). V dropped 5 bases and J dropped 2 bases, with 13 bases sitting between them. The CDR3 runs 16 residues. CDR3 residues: CASSPQGFPYNSPLHF. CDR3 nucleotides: TGTGCCAGCAGTCCCCAGGGGTTCCCCTATAATTCACCCCTCCACTTT.

The CDR3: CASSLERISNQPQHF. In nucleotides, the CDR3 is TGTGCCAGCAGCTTAGAACGGATTAGCAATCAGCCCCAGCATTTT. The J gene is TRBJ1-5, the V gene TRBV7-8; D is uncertain. There are 15 residues in the CDR3. Trimming took off 1 base at V and 0 bases at J, with 7 bases between the two ends. Germline V CDR1 and CDR2: SGHVS, FQNEAQ.

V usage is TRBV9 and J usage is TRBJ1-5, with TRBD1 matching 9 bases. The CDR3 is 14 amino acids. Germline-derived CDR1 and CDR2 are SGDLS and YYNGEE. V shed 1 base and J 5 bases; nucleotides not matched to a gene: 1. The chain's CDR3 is CASSVWDRDQPQHF. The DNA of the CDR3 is TGTGCCAGCAGCGTATGGGACAGGGATCAGCCCCAGCATTTT.

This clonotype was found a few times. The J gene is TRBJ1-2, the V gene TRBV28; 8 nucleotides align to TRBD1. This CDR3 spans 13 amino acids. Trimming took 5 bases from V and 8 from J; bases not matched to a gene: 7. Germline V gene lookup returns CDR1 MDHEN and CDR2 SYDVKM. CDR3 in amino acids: CASSPPQGGGYTF. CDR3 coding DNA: TGTGCCAGCAGTCCTCCACAGGGGGGCGGCTACACCTTC.

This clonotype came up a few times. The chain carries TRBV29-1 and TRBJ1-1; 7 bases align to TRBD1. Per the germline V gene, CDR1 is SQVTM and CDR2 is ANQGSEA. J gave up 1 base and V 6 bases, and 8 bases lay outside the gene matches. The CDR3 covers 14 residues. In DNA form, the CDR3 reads TGCAGCGTGCGGACAGGCCCTGGGAACACTGAAGCTTTCTTT. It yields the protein CSVRTGPGNTEAFF.

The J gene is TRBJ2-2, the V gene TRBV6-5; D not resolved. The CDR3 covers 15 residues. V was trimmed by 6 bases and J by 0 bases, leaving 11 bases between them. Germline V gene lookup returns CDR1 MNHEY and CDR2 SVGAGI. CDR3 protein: CASSPGRTNTGELFF. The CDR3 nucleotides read TGTGCCAGCAGCCCCGGACGGACGAACACCGGGGAGCTGTTTTTT.

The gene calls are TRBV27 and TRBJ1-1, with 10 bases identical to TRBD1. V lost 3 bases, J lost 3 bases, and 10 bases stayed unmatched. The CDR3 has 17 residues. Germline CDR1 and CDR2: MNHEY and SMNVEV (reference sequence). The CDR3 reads CASSFDRGRVGDTEAFF. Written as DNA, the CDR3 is TGTGCCAGCAGTTTTGACAGGGGGCGAGTTGGAGACACTGAAGCTTTCTTT.

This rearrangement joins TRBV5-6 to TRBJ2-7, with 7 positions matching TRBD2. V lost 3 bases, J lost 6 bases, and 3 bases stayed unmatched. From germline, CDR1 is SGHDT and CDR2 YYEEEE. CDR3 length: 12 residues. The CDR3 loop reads CASSYVAGEQYF. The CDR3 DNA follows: TGTGCCAGCAGCTACGTAGCGGGCGAGCAGTACTTC. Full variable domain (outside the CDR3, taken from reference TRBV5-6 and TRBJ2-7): DAGVTQSPTHLIKTRGQQVTLRCSPKSGHDTVSWYQQALGQGPQFIFQYYEEEERQRGNFPDRFSGHQFPNYSSELNVNALLLGDSALYLCASSYVAGEQYFGPGTRLTVT.

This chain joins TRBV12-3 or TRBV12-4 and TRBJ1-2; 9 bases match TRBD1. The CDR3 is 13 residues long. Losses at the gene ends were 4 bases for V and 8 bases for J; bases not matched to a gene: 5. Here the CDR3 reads CASSSGQGFGYTF. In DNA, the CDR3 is TGTGCCAGCAGTTCGGGACAGGGTTTCGGCTACACCTTC.

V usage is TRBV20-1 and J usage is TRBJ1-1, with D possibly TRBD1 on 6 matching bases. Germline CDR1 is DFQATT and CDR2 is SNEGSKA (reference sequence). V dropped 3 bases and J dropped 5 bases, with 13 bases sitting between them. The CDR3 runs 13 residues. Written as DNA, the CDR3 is TGCAGTGCTAGGTCAGGGGAAGGGACTGAAGCTTTCTTT. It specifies CSARSGEGTEAFF.

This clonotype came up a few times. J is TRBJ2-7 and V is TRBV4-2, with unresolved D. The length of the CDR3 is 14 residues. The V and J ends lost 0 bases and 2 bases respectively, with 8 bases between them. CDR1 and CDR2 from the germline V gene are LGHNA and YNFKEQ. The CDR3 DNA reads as TGTGCCAGCAGCCAAGACTTGGTAACCTACGAGCAGTACTTC. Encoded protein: CASSQDLVTYEQYF.